The sequence of this T cell receptor (beta chain) was determined in a study of regulatory T cells in long-lasting Graves disease (dated by TCRdb to the early 2020s). With respect to the entire study: Persistent Graves' disease meant more than 5 years of antithyroid drug treatment with TSH receptor autoantibodies that stayed positive. Patients with persistent Graves' disease were compared with patients with newly diagnosed Graves' disease using TCR sequencing and RNA sequencing of peripheral blood. The study was conducted in China and was registered as a clinical trial. A total of 35 or so samples were covered by TCR sequencing, comprising roughly 13 persistent and around 20 newly diagnosed Graves' disease patients. In the clinical cohort, patients with persistent Graves' disease had used antithyroid drugs for an average of roughly 10 years.

Library construction relied on multiplex PCR. The data were produced on an Illumina HiSeq 4000. To build TCR beta libraries, CDR3 regions were amplified by Arm-PCR using iRepertoire HTBI primers. Gel purification was performed on PCR products prior to sequencing. For the original study's pipeline: Gene usage analysis of CDR3 amino acid clonotypes used the 55 to 80 TRBV and approximately 13 TRBJ segments found across samples. Filtered high-quality paired reads were merged into contigs using COPE and FqMerger. Contigs were aligned with BLAST to IMGT TRBV, TRBD and TRBJ reference genes, and CDR3 was defined per IMGT. Highly expanded clones were defined as clonotypes with a frequency above 0.1%. Repertoire diversity was measured by Shannon entropy, and V-J evenness by the Gini coefficient. Public clonotypes were defined as clonotypes shared by more than one individual. TCRdb cleaned the public reads at Q25 with fastp, built clones with MiXCR and kept in-frame beta chains. All rows with the same CDR3 protein become a single entry with the most common DNA and genes. The V and J calls come from TCRdb's annotation, not from the publication. This sample holds about 470,000 distinct CDR3 sequences; roughly a fifth were observed only once. The ten largest clones take up roughly 7% of the sample.

Ten or more counts support this clonotype. Its antigen is still unknown. Base qualities are not provided; no much larger clone lies one nucleotide away. The intended sense of this specimen's time point label: persistent/refractory GD, antithyroid drugs over 5 years with positive TRAb. RNA was extracted from PBMCs in TRIzol for both TCR sequencing and RNA sequencing. The diagnosis of Graves' disease was made according to American Thyroid Association guidelines. The patients came from an endocrinology department in Xi'an, China. Each patient gave about 8.1 milliliters of peripheral blood, collected in an EDTA anticoagulant tube. Ficoll Paque Plus density gradient separation was used to isolate PBMCs, and no additional T cell sorting was done. An Agilent 2100 Bioanalyzer and agarose gel were used to check RNA quality, and a NanoDrop 2000 was used to measure RNA concentration. The germline V gene (reference sequence) sets CDR1 to DFQATT and CDR2 to SNEGSKA. The CDR3 spans 10 residues, from the cysteine through the phenylalanine. Left in the record is the CDR3 DNA by itself, 30 bases read in frame from the first base. V sheds 6 bases and J sheds 5 bases, leaving 7 bases between their ends.

On the study overall, not on this receptor specifically: Patients with persistent disease shared more public clonotypes (over 2,500) than newly diagnosed patients did (966). TRBV28, TRBJ1-2 and TRBJ2-5 were preferentially used in persistent disease, while TRBV20-1 and TRBJ2-1 were favored in newly diagnosed disease. Peripheral blood alone was examined, since thyroid tissue, which constituted the primary lesion, could not be accessed. Sequencing and analysis were limited to the TCR beta chain. As a limitation, the authors acknowledged that the small sample size may reduce accuracy. Lower TCR Shannon entropy and fewer highly expanded clones were observed in persistent Graves' disease patients than in newly diagnosed patients, which suggested clonal expansion.

The sequencing here drew on peripheral blood mononuclear cells (PBMCs), taken when the disease was refractory, from a patient treated with antithyroid drugs. The sequence was obtained from a female donor with Graves disease. The V and J segments used are TRBV20-1 and TRBJ2-5; the D segment may tentatively be TRBD1 or TRBD2, each giving 5 matched bases. Here the CDR3 is given as CSAGEETQYF. The nucleotide sequence reads TGCAGTGCGGGGGAGGAGACCCAGTACTTC.